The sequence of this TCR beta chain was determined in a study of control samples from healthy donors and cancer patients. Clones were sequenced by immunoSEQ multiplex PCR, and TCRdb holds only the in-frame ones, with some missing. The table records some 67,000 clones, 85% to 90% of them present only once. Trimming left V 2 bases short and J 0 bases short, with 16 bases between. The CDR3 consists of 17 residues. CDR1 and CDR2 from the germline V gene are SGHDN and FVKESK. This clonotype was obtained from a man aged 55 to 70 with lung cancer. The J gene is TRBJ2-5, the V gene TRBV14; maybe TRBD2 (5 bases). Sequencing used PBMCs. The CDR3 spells CASSQPPLRRDQETQYF. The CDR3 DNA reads TGTGCCAGCAGCCAACCTCCTCTAAGGCGGGACCAAGAGACCCAGTACTTC. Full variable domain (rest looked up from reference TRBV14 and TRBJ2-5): EAGVTQFPSHSVIEKGQTVTLRCDPISGHDNLYWYRRVMGKEIKFLLHFVKESKQDESGMPNNRFLAERTGGTYSTLKVQPAELEDSGVYFCASSQPPLRRDQETQYFGPGTRLLVL.